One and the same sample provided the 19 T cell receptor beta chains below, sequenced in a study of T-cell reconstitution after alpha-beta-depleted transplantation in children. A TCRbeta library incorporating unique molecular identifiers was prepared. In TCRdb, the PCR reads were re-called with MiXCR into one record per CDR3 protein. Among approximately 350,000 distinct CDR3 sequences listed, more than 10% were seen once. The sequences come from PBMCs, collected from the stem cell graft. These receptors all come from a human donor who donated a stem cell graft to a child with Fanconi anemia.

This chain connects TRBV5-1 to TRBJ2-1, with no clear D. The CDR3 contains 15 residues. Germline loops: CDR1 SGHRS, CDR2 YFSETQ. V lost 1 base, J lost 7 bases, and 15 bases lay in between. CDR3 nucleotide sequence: TGCGCCAGCAGCTTGCTCGGACCGACCGAGAATGAGCAGTTCTTC. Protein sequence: CASSLLGPTENEQFF.

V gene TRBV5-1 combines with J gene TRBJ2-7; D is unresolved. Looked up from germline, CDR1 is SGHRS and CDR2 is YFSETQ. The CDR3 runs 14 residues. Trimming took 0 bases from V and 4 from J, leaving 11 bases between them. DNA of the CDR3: TGCGCCAGCAGCTTGGCGACACCCCAGTACGAGCAGTACTTC. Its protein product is CASSLATPQYEQYF. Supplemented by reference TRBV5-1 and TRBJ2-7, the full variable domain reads KAGVTQTPRYLIKTRGQQVTLSCSPISGHRSVSWYQQTPGQGLQFLFEYFSETQRNKGNFPGRFSGRQFSNSRSEMNVSTLELGDSALYLCASSLATPQYEQYFGPGTRLTVT.

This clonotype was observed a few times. CDR3 nucleotide sequence: TGCAGTGCTCGAATATCGGGAGGAGATGAGCAGTACTTC. Translated: CSARISGGDEQYF. The rearrangement joins TRBV20-1 to TRBJ2-7; 7 positions agree with TRBD2. The CDR3 sequence is 13 residues long. V trimming: 5 bases; J trimming: 7 bases; junction bases outside the gene matches: 11. CDR1 is DFQATT and CDR2 is SNEGSKA in the germline V gene (reference sequence).

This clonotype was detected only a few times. The CDR3 here is CASSLEWGKETQYF. CDR3 bases: TGCGCCAGCAGCTTGGAATGGGGGAAGGAGACCCAGTACTTC. This chain joins TRBV5-1 and TRBJ2-5; either TRBD1 or TRBD2 may fit D (5 bases each). The CDR3 spans 14 residues. V was cut by 0 bases and J by 5 bases, with 11 bases left in between. The V gene's germline CDR1 is SGHRS and CDR2 YFSETQ. Looking up the rest from reference TRBV5-1 and TRBJ2-5 gives the full variable domain: KAGVTQTPRYLIKTRGQQVTLSCSPISGHRSVSWYQQTPGQGLQFLFEYFSETQRNKGNFPGRFSGRQFSNSRSEMNVSTLELGDSALYLCASSLEWGKETQYFGPGTRLLVL.

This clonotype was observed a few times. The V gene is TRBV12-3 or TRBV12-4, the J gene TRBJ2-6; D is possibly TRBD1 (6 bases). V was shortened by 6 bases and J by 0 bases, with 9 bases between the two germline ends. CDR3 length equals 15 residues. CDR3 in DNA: TGTGCCAGCAGCACAGGGTTCTCTGGGGCCAACGTCCTGACTTTC. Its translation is CASSTGFSGANVLTF.

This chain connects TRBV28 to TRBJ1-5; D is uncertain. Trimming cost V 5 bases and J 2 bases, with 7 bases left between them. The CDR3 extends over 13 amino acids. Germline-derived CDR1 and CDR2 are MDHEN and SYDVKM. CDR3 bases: TGTGCCAGCAGTGCCGCTGGCAATCAGCCCCAGCATTTT. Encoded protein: CASSAAGNQPQHF. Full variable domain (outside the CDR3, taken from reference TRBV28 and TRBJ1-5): DVKVTQSSRYLVKRTGEKVFLECVQDMDHENMFWYRQDPGLGLRLIYFSYDVKMKEKGDIPEGYSVSREKKERFSLILESASTNQTSMYLCASSAAGNQPQHFGDGTRLSIL.

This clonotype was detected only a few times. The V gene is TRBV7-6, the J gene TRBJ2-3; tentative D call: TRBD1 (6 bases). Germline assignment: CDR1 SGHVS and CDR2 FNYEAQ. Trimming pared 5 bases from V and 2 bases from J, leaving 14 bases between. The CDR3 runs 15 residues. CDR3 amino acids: CASSLEQGFTDTQYF. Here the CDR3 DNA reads TGTGCCAGCAGCCTCGAACAGGGTTTCACAGATACGCAGTATTTT.

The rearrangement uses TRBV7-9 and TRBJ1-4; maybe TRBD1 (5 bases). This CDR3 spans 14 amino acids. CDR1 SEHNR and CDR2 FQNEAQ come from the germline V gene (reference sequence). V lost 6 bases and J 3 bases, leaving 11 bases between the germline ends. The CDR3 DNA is TGTGCCAGCAGATCAGGGCCTCCTAATGAAAAACTGTTTTTT. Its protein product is CASRSGPPNEKLFF. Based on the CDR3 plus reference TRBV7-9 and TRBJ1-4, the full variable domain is DTGVSQNPRHKITKRGQNVTFRCDPISEHNRLYWYRQTLGQGPEFLTYFQNEAQLEKSRLLSDRFSAERPKGSFSTLEIQRTEQGDSAMYLCASRSGPPNEKLFFGSGTQLSVL.

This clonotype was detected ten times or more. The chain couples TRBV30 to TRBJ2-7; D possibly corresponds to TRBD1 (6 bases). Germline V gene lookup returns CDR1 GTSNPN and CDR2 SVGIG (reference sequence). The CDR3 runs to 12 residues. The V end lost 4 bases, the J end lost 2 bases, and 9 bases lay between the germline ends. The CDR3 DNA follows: TGTGCCTGGAAACAGGGAACCTACGAGCAGTACTTC. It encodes CAWKQGTYEQYF.

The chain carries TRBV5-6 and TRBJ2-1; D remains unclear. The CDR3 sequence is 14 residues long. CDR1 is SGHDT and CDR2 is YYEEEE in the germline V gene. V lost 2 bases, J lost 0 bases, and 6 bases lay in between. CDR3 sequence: CASSFKFSYNEQFF. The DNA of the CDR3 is TGTGCCAGCAGCTTCAAATTCTCCTACAATGAGCAGTTCTTC.

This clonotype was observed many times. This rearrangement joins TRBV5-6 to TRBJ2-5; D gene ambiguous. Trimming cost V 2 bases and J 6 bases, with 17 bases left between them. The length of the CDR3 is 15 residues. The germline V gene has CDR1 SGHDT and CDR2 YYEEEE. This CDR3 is CASSFGRVRGKTQYF. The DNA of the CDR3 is TGTGCCAGCAGCTTCGGTAGGGTTCGTGGAAAGACCCAGTACTTC.

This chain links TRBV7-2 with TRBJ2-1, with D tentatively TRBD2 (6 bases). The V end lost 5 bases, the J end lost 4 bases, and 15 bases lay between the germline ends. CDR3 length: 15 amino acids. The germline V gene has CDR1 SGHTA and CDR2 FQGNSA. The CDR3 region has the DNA TGTGCCAGCAGCCCGCGAGCGGGCCCATACAATGAGCAGTTCTTC. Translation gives CASSPRAGPYNEQFF.

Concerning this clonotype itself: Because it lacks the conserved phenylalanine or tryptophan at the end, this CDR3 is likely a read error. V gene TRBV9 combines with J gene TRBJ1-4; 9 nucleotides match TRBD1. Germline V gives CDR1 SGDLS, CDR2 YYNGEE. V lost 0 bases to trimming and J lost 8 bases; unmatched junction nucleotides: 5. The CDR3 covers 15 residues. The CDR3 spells CASSVGGTGLEKLFL. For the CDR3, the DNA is TGTGCCAGCAGCGTAGGAGGGACAGGGCTGGAAAAACTGTTTCTT.

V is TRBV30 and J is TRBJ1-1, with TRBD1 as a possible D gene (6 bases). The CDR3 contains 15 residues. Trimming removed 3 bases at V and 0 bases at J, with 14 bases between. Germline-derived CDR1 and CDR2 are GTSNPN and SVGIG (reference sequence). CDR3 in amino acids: CAWRGPDRMNTEAFF. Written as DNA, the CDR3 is TGTGCCTGGAGGGGCCCCGACAGGATGAACACTGAAGCTTTCTTT.

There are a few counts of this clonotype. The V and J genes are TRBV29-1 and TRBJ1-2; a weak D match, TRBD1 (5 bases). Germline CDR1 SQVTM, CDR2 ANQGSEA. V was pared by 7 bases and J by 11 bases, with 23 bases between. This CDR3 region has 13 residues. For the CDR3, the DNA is TGCAGCGCGGCGGACGGGGGTCTTGTGAGGTACACCTTC. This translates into CSAADGGLVRYTF.

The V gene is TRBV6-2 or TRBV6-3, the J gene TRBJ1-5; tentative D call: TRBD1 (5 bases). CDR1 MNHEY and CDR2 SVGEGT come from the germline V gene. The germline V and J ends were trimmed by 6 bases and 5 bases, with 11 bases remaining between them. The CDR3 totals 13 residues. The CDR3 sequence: CASRGDGHQPQHF. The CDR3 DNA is TGTGCCAGCAGAGGGGACGGACATCAGCCCCAGCATTTT.

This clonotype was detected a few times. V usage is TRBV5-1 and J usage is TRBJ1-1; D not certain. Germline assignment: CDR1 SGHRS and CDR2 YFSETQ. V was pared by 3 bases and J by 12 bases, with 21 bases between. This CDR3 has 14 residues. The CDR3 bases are TGCGCCAGCAGCTCCGAACCTGAAAAGGGAGAAACTTTCTTT. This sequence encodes CASSSEPEKGETFF.

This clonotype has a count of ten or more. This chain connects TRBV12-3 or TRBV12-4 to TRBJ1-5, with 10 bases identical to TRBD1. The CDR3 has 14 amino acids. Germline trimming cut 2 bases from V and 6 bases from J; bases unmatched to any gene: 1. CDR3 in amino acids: CASSLRTGGQPQHF. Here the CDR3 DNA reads TGTGCCAGCAGTTTACGGACAGGGGGTCAGCCCCAGCATTTT.

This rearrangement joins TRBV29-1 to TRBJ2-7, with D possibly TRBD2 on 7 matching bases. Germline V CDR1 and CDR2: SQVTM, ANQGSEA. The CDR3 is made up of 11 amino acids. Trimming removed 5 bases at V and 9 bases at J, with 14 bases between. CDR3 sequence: CSVNRGGGQYF. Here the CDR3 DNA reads TGCAGCGTTAATCGAGGGGGGGGGCAGTACTTC.